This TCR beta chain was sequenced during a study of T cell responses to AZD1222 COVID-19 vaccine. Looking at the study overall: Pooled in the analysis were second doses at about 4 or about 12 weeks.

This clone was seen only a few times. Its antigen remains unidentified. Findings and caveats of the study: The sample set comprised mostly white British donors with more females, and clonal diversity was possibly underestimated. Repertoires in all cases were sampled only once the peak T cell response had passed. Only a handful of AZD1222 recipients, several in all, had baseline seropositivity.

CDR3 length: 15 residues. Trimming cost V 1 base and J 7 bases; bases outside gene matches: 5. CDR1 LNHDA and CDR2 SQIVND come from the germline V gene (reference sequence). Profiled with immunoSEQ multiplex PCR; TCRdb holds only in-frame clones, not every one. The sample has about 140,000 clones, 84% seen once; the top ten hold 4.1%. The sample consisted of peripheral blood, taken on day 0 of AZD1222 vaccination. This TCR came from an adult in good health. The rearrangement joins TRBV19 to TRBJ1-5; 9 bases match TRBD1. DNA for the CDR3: TGTGCCAGTAGTATAGCACAGGGGGCTGGACAGCCCCAGCATTTT. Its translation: CASSIAQGAGQPQHF. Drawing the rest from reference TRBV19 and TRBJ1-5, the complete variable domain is DGGITQSPKYLFRKEGQNVTLSCEQNLNHDAMYWYRQDPGQGLRLIYYSQIVNDFQKGDIAEGYSVSREKKESFPLTVTSAQKNPTAFYLCASSIAQGAGQPQHFGDGTRLSIL.